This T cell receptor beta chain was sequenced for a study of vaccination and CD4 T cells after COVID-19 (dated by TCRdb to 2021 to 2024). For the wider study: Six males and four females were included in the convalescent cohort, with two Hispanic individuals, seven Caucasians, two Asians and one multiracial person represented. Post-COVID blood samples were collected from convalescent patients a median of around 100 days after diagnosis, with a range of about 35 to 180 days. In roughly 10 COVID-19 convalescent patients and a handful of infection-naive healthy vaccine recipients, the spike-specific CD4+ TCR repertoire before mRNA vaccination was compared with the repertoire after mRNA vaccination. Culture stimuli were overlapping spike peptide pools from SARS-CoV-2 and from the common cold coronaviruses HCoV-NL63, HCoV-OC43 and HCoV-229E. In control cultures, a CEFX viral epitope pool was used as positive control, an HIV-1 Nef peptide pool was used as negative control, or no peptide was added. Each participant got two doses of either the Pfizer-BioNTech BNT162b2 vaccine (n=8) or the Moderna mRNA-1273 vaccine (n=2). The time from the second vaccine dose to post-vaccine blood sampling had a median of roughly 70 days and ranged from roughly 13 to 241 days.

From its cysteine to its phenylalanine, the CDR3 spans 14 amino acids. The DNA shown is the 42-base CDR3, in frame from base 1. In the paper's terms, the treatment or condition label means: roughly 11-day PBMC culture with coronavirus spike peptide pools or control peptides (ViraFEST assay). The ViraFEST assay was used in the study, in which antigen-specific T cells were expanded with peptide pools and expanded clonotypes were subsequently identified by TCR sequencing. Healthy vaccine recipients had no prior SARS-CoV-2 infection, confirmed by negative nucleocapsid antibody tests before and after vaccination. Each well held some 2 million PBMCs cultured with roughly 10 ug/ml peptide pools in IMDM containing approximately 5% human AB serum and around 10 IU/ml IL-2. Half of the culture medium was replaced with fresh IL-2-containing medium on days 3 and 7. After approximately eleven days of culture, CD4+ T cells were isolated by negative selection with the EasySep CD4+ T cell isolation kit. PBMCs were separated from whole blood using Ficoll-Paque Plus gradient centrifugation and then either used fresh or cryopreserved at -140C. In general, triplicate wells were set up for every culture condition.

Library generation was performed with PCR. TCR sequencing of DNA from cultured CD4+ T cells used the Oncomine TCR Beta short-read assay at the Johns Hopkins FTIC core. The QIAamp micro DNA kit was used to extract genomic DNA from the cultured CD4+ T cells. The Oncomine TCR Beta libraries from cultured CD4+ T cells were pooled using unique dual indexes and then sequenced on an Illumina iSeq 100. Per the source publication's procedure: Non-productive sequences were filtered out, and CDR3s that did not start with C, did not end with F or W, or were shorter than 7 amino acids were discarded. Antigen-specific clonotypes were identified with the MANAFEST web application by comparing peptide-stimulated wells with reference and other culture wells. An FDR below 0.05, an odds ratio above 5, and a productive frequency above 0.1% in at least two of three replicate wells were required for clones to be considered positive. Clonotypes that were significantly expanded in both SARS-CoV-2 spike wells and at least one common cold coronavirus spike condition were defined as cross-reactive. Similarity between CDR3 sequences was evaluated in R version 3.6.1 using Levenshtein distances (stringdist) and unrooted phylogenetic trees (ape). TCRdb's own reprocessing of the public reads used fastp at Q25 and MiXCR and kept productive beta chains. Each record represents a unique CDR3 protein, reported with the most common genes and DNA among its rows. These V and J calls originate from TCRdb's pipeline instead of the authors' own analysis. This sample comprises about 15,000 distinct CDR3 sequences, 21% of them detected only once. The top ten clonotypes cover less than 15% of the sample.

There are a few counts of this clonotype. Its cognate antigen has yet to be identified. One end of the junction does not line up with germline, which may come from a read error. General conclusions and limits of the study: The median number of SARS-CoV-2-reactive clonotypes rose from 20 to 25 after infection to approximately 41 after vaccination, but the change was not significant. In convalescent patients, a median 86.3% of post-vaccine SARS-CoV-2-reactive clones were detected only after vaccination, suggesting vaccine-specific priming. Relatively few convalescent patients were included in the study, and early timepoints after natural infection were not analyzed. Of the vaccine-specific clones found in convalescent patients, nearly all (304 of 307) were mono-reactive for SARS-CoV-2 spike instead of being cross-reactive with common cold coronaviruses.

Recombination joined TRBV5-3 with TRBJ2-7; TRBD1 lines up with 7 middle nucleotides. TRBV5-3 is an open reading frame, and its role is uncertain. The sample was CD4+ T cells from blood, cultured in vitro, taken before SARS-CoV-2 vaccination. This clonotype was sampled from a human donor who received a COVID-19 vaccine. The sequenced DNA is TGTGCCAGCAGCTTGGCCAGGGGGAGCGACGAGCAGTACTTC. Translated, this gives CASSLARGSDEQYF.